The 31 T cell receptor beta chains below were found in one sample sequenced in a study of blood T cells in healthy people across ages (dated by TCRdb to 2013 to 2016). Library preparation was by 5' RACE. Sequencing relied on an Illumina HiSeq 2500. A second PCR of 7 to 11 cycles was performed with a sample-barcoded 5' primer and a J-beta primer mix. In TCRdb, the public reads were trimmed at Q25 with fastp and aligned with MiXCR, with productive beta chains retained. Here each entry gathers all rows of one CDR3 protein and keeps the most common genes and DNA. In all, the sample holds roughly 900,000 distinct CDR3 sequences, and 29% of those were seen once. The ten largest clones represent roughly 17% of the sample. The sequencing input was blood. Source of these receptors: a woman at least 80 years old in good health.

In this sample, this clonotype turned up a few times. This clone may be a read error of a much larger clone one base away. V and J are TRBV20-1 and TRBJ2-3; D gene ambiguous. Germline CDR1 DFQATT, CDR2 SNEGSKA (reference sequence). The CDR3 spans 12 residues. CDR3: CRARLGQALRYF. CDR3 DNA: TGCAGGGCCAGGCTCGGGCAGGCGCTCCGGTATTTT.

This clonotype was counted only a few times. CDR3 region: CASSSTQGAGNQPQHF. CDR3 nucleotide sequence: TGTGCCAGCAGTTCGACCCAAGGGGCAGGCAATCAGCCCCAGCATTTT. The J gene is TRBJ1-5, the V gene TRBV6-5; D might be TRBD1 (5 bases). Trimming shortened V by 4 bases and J by 2 bases, and 15 bases separated the two germline ends. The CDR3 is 16 amino acids. The V gene's germline CDR1 is MNHEY and CDR2 SVGAGI.

Turning to this clonotype: A read error may explain this, as a much larger clone is one base away. This rearrangement joins TRBV4-3 to TRBJ2-5; 8 nucleotides align to TRBD1. Germline assignment: CDR1 LGHNA and CDR2 YSLEER. The CDR3 has 15 amino acids. The V and J ends lost 4 bases and 11 bases, in that order; junction bases with no gene match: 15. The CDR3 protein is CASSPRQGTTYGQYF. The CDR3 DNA follows: TGCGCCAGCAGCCCCCGACAGGGGACCACCTACGGGCAGTACTTC.

This clonotype was seen ten or more times. The gene calls are TRBV24-1 and TRBJ2-3; 11 bases map to TRBD1. CDR1 is KGHDR and CDR2 is SFDVKD in the germline V gene. This CDR3 has 12 residues. V dropped 10 bases and J dropped 5; count of bases not matched to a gene: 1. DNA for the CDR3: TGTGCCACGGGACAGGGGGGAGATACGCAGTATTTT. Its translation is CATGQGGDTQYF.

This clonotype was detected ten times or more. The chain is built from TRBV24-1 and TRBJ1-2, with D perhaps TRBD1 (5 bases). The V end lost 8 bases, the J end lost 3 bases, and 24 bases lay between the germline ends. The CDR3 contains 17 residues. The germline CDR1 and CDR2 sequences are KGHDR and SFDVKD. The CDR3 region is CATTGGGDSLIDYGYTF. The CDR3 DNA sequence: TGTGCCACCACCGGAGGTGGGGACTCCCTTATTGACTATGGCTACACCTTC.

This clonotype was seen many times. V and J are TRBV7-9 and TRBJ2-3; a weak D match, TRBD2 (5 bases). CDR1 is SEHNR and CDR2 is FQNEAQ in the germline V gene (reference sequence). CDR3 length equals 15 residues. Trimming left V 2 bases short and J 2 bases short, with 11 bases between. For the CDR3, the DNA is TGTGCCAGCAGCTTACCTACGGGGTTCACAGATACGCAGTATTTT. This codes for CASSLPTGFTDTQYF.

Concerning this clonotype: A much more abundant neighbour one base away suggests this may be a read error. The gene calls are TRBV4-3 and TRBJ1-2; no definite D call. The CDR3 totals 14 residues. Trimming shortened V by 4 bases and J by 4 bases, and 13 bases separated the two germline ends. The germline gives CDR1 LGHNA, CDR2 YSLEER. The CDR3 loop reads CASSRLGGIYGYTF. The CDR3 nucleotides are TGCGCCAGCAGCCGACTGGGAGGGATCTATGGCTACACCTTC.

Turning to this clonotype: This may stem from a read error, because a much larger clone lies one nucleotide away. The CDR3 is CASSSSQVDGGGYTF. The CDR3 DNA sequence: TGTGCCAGCAGCTCATCCCAGGTGGACGGCGGGGGCTACACCTTC. The chain employs TRBV27 and TRBJ1-2; D is uncertain. Trimming cost V 6 bases and J 8 bases, with 22 bases left between them. Germline-derived CDR1 and CDR2 are MNHEY and SMNVEV (reference sequence). CDR3 length: 15 amino acids.

This clonotype has more than one count but fewer than ten. This rearrangement joins TRBV20-1 to TRBJ2-3, with 10 bases fitting TRBD2. This CDR3 has 16 amino acids. Germline V gives CDR1 DFQATT, CDR2 SNEGSKA (reference sequence). V dropped 6 bases and J dropped 2; count of bases not matched to a gene: 11. CDR3 DNA: TGCAGTGCAACTATAACGGGACTAGCGCACACAGATACGCAGTATTTT. It translates to CSATITGLAHTDTQYF.

This clonotype showed up many times. V usage is TRBV11-2 and J usage is TRBJ2-5; D unclear. The CDR3 consists of 12 residues. V lost 0 bases and J 7 bases, leaving 6 bases between the germline ends. Germline V gives CDR1 SGHAT, CDR2 FQNNGV. The CDR3 region has the DNA TGTGCCAGCAGCTTAGAGCCCCGGACCCAGTACTTC. This sequence encodes CASSLEPRTQYF.

This clonotype occurred many times. The J gene is TRBJ2-5, the V gene TRBV12-3 or TRBV12-4; tentatively, D is TRBD2 (6 bases). V lost 8 bases, J lost 6 bases, and 16 bases lay in between. This CDR3 has 13 amino acids. This CDR3 reads CASRLGGRKTQYF. In DNA form, the CDR3 reads TGTGCCAGCCGGTTGGGGGGACGGAAGACCCAGTACTTC.

This clonotype was seen many times. The genes are TRBV12-3 or TRBV12-4 and TRBJ1-5; D not certain. V lost 5 bases to trimming and J lost 5 bases, with 16 bases between them. CDR3 size: 15 residues. This CDR3 is CASSTTKPGYQPQHF. The CDR3 nucleotides are TGTGCCAGCAGTACGACCAAACCGGGGTATCAGCCCCAGCATTTT.

This clonotype was recorded at least ten times. The CDR3 sequence: CASSSYSGGPIYEQYF. CDR3 sequence (DNA): TGTGCCAGCAGCTCTTATAGCGGGGGCCCGATATACGAGCAGTACTTC. V and J are TRBV11-2 and TRBJ2-7, with 9 nucleotides matching TRBD2. The germline gives CDR1 SGHAT, CDR2 FQNNGV. V lost 4 bases to trimming and J lost 4 bases; unmatched junction nucleotides: 11. This CDR3 has 16 amino acids.

This clonotype has a count of ten or more. J is TRBJ2-3 and V is TRBV2; D is unclear. V was trimmed by 0 bases and J by 0 bases, leaving 16 bases between them. CDR1 SNHLY and CDR2 FYNNEI come from the germline V gene. This CDR3 spans 18 amino acids. The CDR3 is CASSEASASNPSTDTQYF. The CDR3 nucleotides read TGTGCCAGCAGTGAAGCTTCGGCATCGAATCCTAGCACAGATACGCAGTATTTT.

This chain uses TRBV30 with TRBJ1-2; unclear D gene. Trimming stripped 2 bases from V and 8 bases from J, with 9 bases between. CDR1 and CDR2 (germline): GTSNPN, SVGIG (reference sequence). CDR3 length: 11 amino acids. CDR3 protein: CAWSRDWGYTF. CDR3 nucleotides: TGTGCCTGGAGTAGGGATTGGGGCTACACCTTC. The variable domain in full, with the rest retrieved from reference TRBV30 and TRBJ1-2, is SQTIHQWPATLVQPVGSPLSLECTVEGTSNPNLYWYRQAAGRGLQLLFYSVGIGQISSEVPQNLSASRPQDRQFILSSKKLLLSDSGFYLCAWSRDWGYTFGSGTRLTVV.

Many counts were recorded for this clonotype. The rearrangement links TRBV7-2 to TRBJ1-4; D not resolved. V lost 1 base and J lost 4, with 10 bases in between. This CDR3 comprises 15 residues. CDR1 and CDR2 (germline): SGHTA, FQGNSA. CDR3 residues: CASSLGGPFNEKLFF. The DNA of the CDR3 is TGTGCCAGCAGCTTAGGGGGTCCGTTTAATGAAAAACTGTTTTTT.

This clonotype was found many times. The chain carries TRBV11-3 and TRBJ2-1; a possible D gene is TRBD1 (6 bases). CDR3 length equals 15 residues. Germline CDR1 SGHNT, CDR2 YENEEA. Between the trimmed V and J ends, which lost 5 bases and 2 bases, there was a span of 13 bases. In nucleotides, the CDR3 is TGTGCCAGCAGCCCCCGAAGGACAGCCTACAATGAGCAGTTCTTC. Amino acids: CASSPRRTAYNEQFF.

This chain connects TRBV6-6 to TRBJ2-1; 12 nucleotides line up with TRBD2. This CDR3 contains 17 residues. Germline lookup yields CDR1 MNHNY and CDR2 SVGAGI (reference sequence). V shed 6 bases and J 6 bases; nucleotides not matched to a gene: 12. The CDR3 sequence is CASSRTSGGPRTNEQFF. Here the CDR3 DNA reads TGTGCCAGCAGCCGCACTAGCGGGGGGCCTAGGACCAATGAGCAGTTCTTC.

Details on this clonotype: A read error is possible here, since a much larger clone lies one base away. This rearrangement joins TRBV5-1 to TRBJ1-1, with D hard to call. Germline assignment: CDR1 SGHRS and CDR2 YFSETQ. The V end was cut by 5 bases, the J end by 1 base, with 9 bases between. The CDR3 is 13 amino acids. For the CDR3, the DNA is TGCGCCAGCAGGGCATCCTCGAACACTGAAGCTTTCTTT. It encodes CASRASSNTEAFF.

This clonotype showed up many times. The genes are TRBV7-2 and TRBJ1-4; 8 nucleotides line up with TRBD1. CDR1 SGHTA and CDR2 FQGNSA come from the germline V gene. The CDR3 consists of 15 residues. V lost 3 bases to trimming and J lost 2 bases; unmatched junction nucleotides: 2. The CDR3 here is CASSLDRVTNEKLFF. The CDR3 nucleotides read TGTGCCAGCAGCTTGGACAGGGTCACTAATGAAAAACTGTTTTTT.

The V and J genes are TRBV7-2 and TRBJ2-3, with D uncertain. The V and J ends lost 6 bases and 0 bases respectively, with 10 bases between them. Germline CDR1 SGHTA, CDR2 FQGNSA. This CDR3 contains 14 residues. Here the CDR3 reads CASRPSISTDTQYF. The CDR3 DNA is TGTGCCAGCAGGCCAAGTATCAGCACAGATACGCAGTATTTT.

DNA of the CDR3: TGTGCCTGGAGTGCGGATACTCGGATGACGGAACTGTTTTTT. Translation gives CAWSADTRMTELFF. This chain connects TRBV30 to TRBJ1-4, with unresolved D. Germline V gene sequence: CDR1 GTSNPN, CDR2 SVGIG (reference sequence). This CDR3 spans 14 amino acids. V was pared by 1 base and J by 12 bases, with 18 bases between.

Points on this clonotype: A much larger clonotype is one base distant, so this may be a read error. The gene calls are TRBV29-1 and TRBJ1-5; D remains unclear. The CDR3 length is 14 residues. Germline V gives CDR1 SQVTM, CDR2 ANQGSEA. V lost 4 bases and J lost 0, with 10 bases in between. The CDR3 reads CSVAGRPSNQPQHF. The CDR3 region has the DNA TGCAGCGTTGCTGGGAGGCCTAGCAATCAGCCCCAGCATTTT.

Concerning this clonotype: A much larger clone differs by one base, so this may be a read error. CDR3 in amino acids: CASSFIQGVSYEQFF. CDR3 coding DNA: TGTGCCAGCAGTTTTATCCAGGGGGTTTCCTACGAGCAGTTCTTC. This chain uses TRBV27 with TRBJ2-1; TRBD1 matches 7 bases. The CDR3 is 15 residues long. J was trimmed by 10 bases and V by 3 bases; bases with no gene match: 12. Germline CDR1 is MNHEY and CDR2 is SMNVEV (reference sequence).

The sample holds a few counts of this clonotype. J is TRBJ2-3 and V is TRBV11-2; D tentatively fits TRBD1 or TRBD2 (6 bases each). The CDR3 is 15 residues long. Trimming removed 0 bases at V and 1 base at J, with 8 bases between. Germline values: CDR1 SGHAT, CDR2 FQNNGV. The chain's CDR3 is CASSLEEGGTDTQYF. In DNA form, the CDR3 reads TGTGCCAGCAGCTTAGAGGAGGGGGGCACAGATACGCAGTATTTT.

The chain recombines TRBV28 with TRBJ2-7; D uncertain. The germline gives CDR1 MDHEN, CDR2 SYDVKM. Trimming shortened V by 10 bases and J by 0 bases, and 16 bases separated the two germline ends. This CDR3 comprises 14 residues. The CDR3 region has the DNA TGTGCCATACTATCCGCGTACGACTCCTACGAGCAGTACTTC. It translates to CAILSAYDSYEQYF.

The CDR3 DNA is TGCAGCGTTCGACAGGGGGCACGTCAGCGGAACACTGAAGCTTTCTTT. The encoded protein is CSVRQGARQRNTEAFF. The chain recombines TRBV29-1 with TRBJ1-1, with 10 bases matching TRBD1. This CDR3 is 16 amino acids long. Germline V gene data show CDR1 as SQVTM and CDR2 as ANQGSEA. V lost 5 bases, J lost 1 base, and 10 bases stayed unmatched.

In regard to this clonotype: A much larger clone lies one base from this, so it may be a read error. The V gene is TRBV4-3, the J gene TRBJ1-5; 7 bases align to TRBD1. Germline V CDR1 and CDR2: LGHNA, YSLEER. The CDR3 contains 13 residues. Here the CDR3 reads CASSQMGGQPQQF. The CDR3, as DNA: TGCGCCAGCAGCCAGATGGGGGGACAGCCCCAGCAGTTT.

This clonotype showed up just a few times. Since a much larger clone is just one base distant, this may be a read error. V and J are TRBV30 and TRBJ2-5; 10 bases fit TRBD1. This CDR3 comprises 14 residues. Germline lookup yields CDR1 GTSNPN and CDR2 SVGIG (reference sequence). Here the CDR3 DNA reads TGTACCTGGAGGGGGACAGGGGTTGGAGAGACCCAGTACTTC. Encoded protein: CTWRGTGVGETQYF.

This clonotype has just one count. The rearrangement uses TRBV7-8 and TRBJ2-5; D possibly uses TRBD1 or TRBD2 (6 bases each). Germline CDR1 reads SGHVS; CDR2 reads FQNEAQ. V was clipped by 1 base and J by 0 bases, with 18 bases between them. This CDR3 is 18 amino acids long. The DNA of the CDR3 is TGTGCCAGCAGCTTAGACCCATGGGGGGCAGAGCACCAAGAGACCCAGTACTTC. It specifies CASSLDPWGAEHQETQYF.

The CDR3 here is CASSLDGQVNSPLHF. The DNA of the CDR3 is TGCGCCAGCAGCCTGGACGGCCAGGTAAATTCACCCCTCCACTTT. The chain uses TRBV5-1 and TRBJ1-6; D not resolved. This CDR3 comprises 15 residues. V dropped 4 bases and J dropped 7 bases, with 15 bases sitting between them. Germline CDR1 SGHRS, CDR2 YFSETQ.